This T cell receptor (beta chain) was captured in a study of blood T cell repertoires in COVID-19. Across the whole study: Samples taken during acute and convalescent COVID-19 were collected in the United States, Italy and Spain. In each case, the material was cDNA or gDNA derived from T cells, B-cell-depleted T cells, or PBMCs.

This clone was detected once. The CDR3 loop spans 14 amino acids. In germline, CDR1 is SNHLY, CDR2 FYNNEI. V lost 7 bases to trimming and J lost 1 base, with 10 bases between them. Per the original data handling: Amplification from reference gene primers served as the basis for estimated nucleated cell counts. Clones were sequenced by immunoSEQ multiplex PCR, and TCRdb holds only the in-frame ones, with some missing. V and J calls and clone size are those listed in that table; D and trimming were worked out from the DNA. The sample contains some 30,000 clones, 89% of which appear only once. The specimen was peripheral blood. The chain combines TRBV2 with TRBJ2-2, with TRBD1 as a possible D gene (5 bases). The TCR was taken from a human donor in a cohort sampled during active COVID-19. The CDR3 here is CASMGQGNTGELFF. The CDR3 bases are TGTGCCAGCATGGGGCAGGGGAACACCGGGGAGCTGTTTTTT.